The 7 T cell receptor beta chains below all came from one sample that was sequenced in a study of cytomegalovirus exposure and HLA in healthy donors (dated by TCRdb to 2015 to 2018). Libraries were constructed by the immunoSEQ multiplex PCR assay. For the multiplex PCR, a mixture combining 60 forward primers for TCR Vbeta segments and 13 reverse primers for TCR Jbeta segments was used. In TCRdb, the immuneACCESS table is reduced to in-frame sequences with V and J assigned. These tables do not hold every clone; where another copy was compared, an unresolved V gene accounts for under half, and the others remain unexplained. Present in this sample are 200,000 or so clones, 70% to 85% of which were seen just once. The leading ten clones occupy about 0.094% of the sample. What was sequenced was PBMCs. These receptors all stem from a boy between 2 and 15 years old in good health and CMV-seronegative.

This clone was recorded a few times. The V gene is TRBV4-2, the J gene TRBJ2-3; 11 bases align to TRBD2. CDR1 is LGHNA and CDR2 is YNFKEQ in the germline V gene. The J segment lost 3 bases and the V segment lost 2 bases, leaving 1 base of the junction unmatched. CDR3 size: 15 residues. In DNA, the CDR3 is TGTGCCAGCAGCCAACTAGCGGGGGGAACAGATACGCAGTATTTT. Translating gives CASSQLAGGTDTQYF.

This clone was recorded only once. V is TRBV2 and J is TRBJ1-5; 9 bases fit TRBD1. The CDR3 has 15 residues. CDR1 is SNHLY and CDR2 is FYNNEI in the germline V gene. J lost 4 bases, V lost 4 bases, and 5 bases had no gene match. As DNA, the CDR3 is TGTGCCAGCAGTGGCTCCGGACAGGGGAATCAGCCCCAGCATTTT. It yields the protein CASSGSGQGNQPQHF.

This clone was seen a single time. The J gene is TRBJ2-5, the V gene TRBV5-6, with a possible D match to TRBD1 (6 bases). V gave up 2 bases and J gave up 2 bases, with 7 bases separating them. This CDR3 has 13 residues. Germline V gene data show CDR1 as SGHDT and CDR2 as YYEEEE. CDR3 nucleotide sequence: TGTGCCAGCAGCTTTACAGGGCAAGAGACCCAGTACTTC. It specifies CASSFTGQETQYF.

The CDR3 nucleotides read TGCGCCAGCAGCCAAGTTCAGGGGCTGTATACCGGGGAGCTGTTTTTT. The encoded protein is CASSQVQGLYTGELFF. The V and J genes are TRBV4-1 and TRBJ2-2; D possibly corresponds to TRBD1 (6 bases). The CDR3 sequence is 16 residues long. Deletions cut 1 base from V and 5 bases from J, with 14 bases between. The germline CDR1 and CDR2 sequences are MGHRA and YSYEKL.

The V gene is TRBV5-6, the J gene TRBJ1-2; maybe TRBD1 (6 bases). V gave up 4 bases and J gave up 4 bases, with 20 bases separating them. The germline gives CDR1 SGHDT, CDR2 YYEEEE. The CDR3 consists of 16 residues. This CDR3 is CASSLPTGTGSYGYTF. For the CDR3, the DNA is TGTGCCAGCAGCCTACCAACAGGGACGGGGAGCTATGGCTACACCTTC.

This chain joins TRBV6-1 and TRBJ2-7; the D gene is possibly TRBD1 (7 bases). V was pared by 4 bases and J by 3 bases, with 16 bases between. This CDR3 spans 15 amino acids. In germline, CDR1 is MNHNS, CDR2 SASEGT. DNA of the CDR3: TGTGCCAGCAGTGCACCAGGGGGGTTACGCTACGAGCAGTACTTC. Protein product: CASSAPGGLRYEQYF.

In this sample, this clone turned up a few times. CDR3 region: CASSGWVAGGYSYNEQFF. CDR3 DNA sequence: TGTGCCAGCAGTGGATGGGTAGCGGGGGGATACTCCTACAATGAGCAGTTCTTC. This chain connects TRBV2 to TRBJ2-1, with TRBD2 matching 10 bases. V trimming: 4 bases; J trimming: 0 bases; junction bases outside the gene matches: 9. The CDR3 loop spans 18 amino acids. Germline V gene sequence: CDR1 SNHLY, CDR2 FYNNEI.